This T cell receptor beta chain was sequenced during a study of cytomegalovirus exposure and HLA in healthy donors. Study-level results: Investigators reported approximately 150 TCR beta chains as tied to cytomegalovirus. HLA-A and HLA-B allele assignments for most subjects were reportedly predicted accurately using TCR beta sequences.

The PCR was carried out with 60 Vbeta primers and 13 Jbeta primers. The protocol was immunoSEQ multiplex PCR, while the TCRdb copy is restricted to in-frame clones and leaves out a portion. Counted here are about 200,000 clones, around 83% occurring once; the ten biggest clones make up 1.4%. This clone was seen a single time. Its antigen is undetermined. Germline loops: CDR1 MNHNS, CDR2 SASEGT. The CDR3 covers 12 residues. V lost 10 bases, J lost 1 base, and 2 bases stayed unmatched. Specimen: PBMCs. The clonotype comes from a girl aged 5 to 17 in good health and CMV-seronegative. The chain carries TRBV6-1 and TRBJ2-3, with 7 bases identical to TRBD1. In DNA form, the CDR3 reads TGTGCCATCGGACAGGGCACAGATACGCAGTATTTT. This encodes CAIGQGTDTQYF.